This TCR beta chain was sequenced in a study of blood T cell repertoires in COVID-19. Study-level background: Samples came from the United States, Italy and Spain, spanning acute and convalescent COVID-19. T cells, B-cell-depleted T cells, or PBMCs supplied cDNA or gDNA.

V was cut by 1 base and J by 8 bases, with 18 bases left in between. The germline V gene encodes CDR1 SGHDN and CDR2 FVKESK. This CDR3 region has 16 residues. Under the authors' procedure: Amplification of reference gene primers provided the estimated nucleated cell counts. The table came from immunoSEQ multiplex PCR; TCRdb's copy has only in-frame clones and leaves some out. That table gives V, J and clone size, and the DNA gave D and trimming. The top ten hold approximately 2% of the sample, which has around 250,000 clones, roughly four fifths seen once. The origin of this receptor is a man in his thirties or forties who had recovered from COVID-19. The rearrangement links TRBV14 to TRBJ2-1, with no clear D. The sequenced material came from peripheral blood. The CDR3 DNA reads TGTGCCAGCAGCCAAGTACACTCGCAGTTCCGGGATGAGCAGTTCTTC. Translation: CASSQVHSQFRDEQFF. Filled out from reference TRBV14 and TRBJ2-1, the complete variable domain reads EAGVTQFPSHSVIEKGQTVTLRCDPISGHDNLYWYRRVMGKEIKFLLHFVKESKQDESGMPNNRFLAERTGGTYSTLKVQPAELEDSGVYFCASSQVHSQFRDEQFFGPGTRLTVL.